The 5 T cell receptor beta chains given below trace back to one sample, sequenced in a study of early stage breast cancer tumors. Using immunoSEQ multiplex PCR, the repertoire was profiled, and TCRdb retains in-frame clones only, with some absent. Here the sample spans about 69,000 clones, less than 90% being singletons. The source material was blood. The receptors derive from a person aged 40 to 50 with breast cancer.

The genes are TRBV5-4 and TRBJ1-3, with D possibly being TRBD1 (5 bases). Germline V CDR1 and CDR2: SGHNT, YYREEE (reference sequence). The CDR3 contains 14 residues. V was pared by 7 bases and J by 5 bases, with 16 bases between. The DNA of the CDR3 is TGTGCCAGCGGCCTCTGGCAGGGACGAAACACCATATATTTT. Protein product: CASGLWQGRNTIYF.

The chain combines TRBV5-4 with TRBJ2-7; TRBD2 matches 11 bases. Trimming cost V 1 base and J 7 bases; bases outside gene matches: 7. The CDR3 totals 15 residues. Germline V lookup: CDR1 SGHNT, CDR2 YYREEE (reference sequence). In nucleotides, the CDR3 is TGTGCCAGCAGCTTGCCGGGACTAGCGGCCGGGGAGCAGTACTTC. This codes for CASSLPGLAAGEQYF.

This clone was detected only a few times. The gene calls are TRBV19 and TRBJ1-5; a possible D gene is TRBD1 (6 bases). The CDR3 has 13 amino acids. The ends were cut back, 11 bases at V and 4 bases at J, with 15 bases in the middle. Germline CDR1 reads LNHDA; CDR2 reads SQIVND (reference sequence). The CDR3 DNA reads as TGTGCCGTTAAAGGGGGTTGGAATCAGCCCCAGCATTTT. It is translated as CAVKGGWNQPQHF.

The chain couples TRBV28 to TRBJ1-2, with a tentative D call TRBD1 (6 bases). The CDR3 length is 16 residues. V lost 5 bases, J lost 4 bases, and 20 bases lay in between. Germline CDR1 and CDR2: MDHEN and SYDVKM. The CDR3 sequence is CASSITGFVPIYGYTF. The DNA for the CDR3 is TGTGCCAGCAGTATTACAGGGTTTGTTCCTATCTATGGCTACACCTTC.

The gene calls are TRBV11-2 and TRBJ2-7; D is perhaps TRBD1 (6 bases). This CDR3 region has 19 residues. Per germline, CDR1 SGHAT and CDR2 FQNNGV. Trimming cost V 3 bases and J 3 bases, with 27 bases left between them. The CDR3 DNA sequence: TGTGCCAGCAGCTTCGAAGATCAGGGGAATTGGAAGAAATTCTACGAGCAGTACTTC. It is translated as CASSFEDQGNWKKFYEQYF.